What follows describes a single T cell receptor (beta chain). Germline and junction disagree at one end, which may indicate a read error. The same CDR3 is also encoded by other DNA sequences in this sample. This sample is drawn from a study of radiotherapy plus CTLA-4 blockade in lung cancer. Sequenced by immunoSEQ multiplex PCR; TCRdb stores in-frame clones only, minus some. Among about 95,000 clones, around four fifths were seen once, and the ten largest hold roughly 0.84%. Germline assignment: CDR1 MDHEN and CDR2 SYDVKM. This CDR3 comprises 13 residues. Sequencing was performed on peripheral blood, taken from a patient treated with radiotherapy plus ipilimumab. The source is a human donor with non-small cell lung cancer who had stable disease on radiotherapy plus ipilimumab. J is TRBJ2-1 and V is TRBV28, with TRBD2 matching over 7 bases. The CDR3 DNA reads TGTGCTAGCAGTCCTCGGGGGGACAATGAGCAGTTCTTC. Amino acids: CASSPRGDNEQFF.